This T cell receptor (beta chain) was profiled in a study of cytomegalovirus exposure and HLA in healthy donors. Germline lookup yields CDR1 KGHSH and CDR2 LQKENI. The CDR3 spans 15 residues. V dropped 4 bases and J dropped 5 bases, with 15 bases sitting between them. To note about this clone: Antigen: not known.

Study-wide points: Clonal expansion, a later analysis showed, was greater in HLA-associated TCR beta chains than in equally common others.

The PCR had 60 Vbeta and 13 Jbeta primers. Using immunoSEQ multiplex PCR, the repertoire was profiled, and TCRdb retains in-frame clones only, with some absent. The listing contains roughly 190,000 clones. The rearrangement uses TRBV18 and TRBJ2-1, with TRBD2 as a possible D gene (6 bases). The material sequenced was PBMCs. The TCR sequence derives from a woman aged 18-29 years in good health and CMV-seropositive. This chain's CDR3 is CASSLGRNNNNEQFF. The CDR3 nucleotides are TGTGCCAGCTCACTCGGGAGAAACAACAACAATGAGCAGTTCTTC.